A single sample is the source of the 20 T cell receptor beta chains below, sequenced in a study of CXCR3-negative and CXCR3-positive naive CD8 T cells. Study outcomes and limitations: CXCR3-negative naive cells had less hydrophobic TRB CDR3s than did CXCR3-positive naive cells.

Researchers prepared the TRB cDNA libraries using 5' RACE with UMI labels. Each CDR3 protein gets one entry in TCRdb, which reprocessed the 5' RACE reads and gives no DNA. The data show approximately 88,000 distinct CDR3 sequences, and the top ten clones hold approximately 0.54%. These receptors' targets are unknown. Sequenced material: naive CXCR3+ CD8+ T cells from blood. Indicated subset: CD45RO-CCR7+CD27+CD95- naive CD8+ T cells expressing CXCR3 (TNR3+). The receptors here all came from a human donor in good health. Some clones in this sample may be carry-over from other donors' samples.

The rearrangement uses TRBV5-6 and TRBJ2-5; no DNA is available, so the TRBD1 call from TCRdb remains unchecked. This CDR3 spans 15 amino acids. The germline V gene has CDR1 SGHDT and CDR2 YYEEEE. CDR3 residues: CASSFPRGPEETQYF.

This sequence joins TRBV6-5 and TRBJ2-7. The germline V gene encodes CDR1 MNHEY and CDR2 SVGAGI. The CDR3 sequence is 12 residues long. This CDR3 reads CASSYAPDEQYF.

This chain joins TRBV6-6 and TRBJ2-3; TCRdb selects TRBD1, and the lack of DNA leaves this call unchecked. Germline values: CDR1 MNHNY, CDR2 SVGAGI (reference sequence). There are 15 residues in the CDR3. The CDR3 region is CASSPGIFSTDTQYF.

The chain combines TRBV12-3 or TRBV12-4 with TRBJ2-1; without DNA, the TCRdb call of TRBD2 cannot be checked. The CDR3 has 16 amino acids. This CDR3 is CASSFLLAGGRNEQFF.

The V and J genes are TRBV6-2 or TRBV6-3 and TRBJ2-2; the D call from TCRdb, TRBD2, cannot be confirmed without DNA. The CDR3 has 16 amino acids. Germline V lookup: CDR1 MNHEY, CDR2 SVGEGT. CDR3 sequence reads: CASNLGLAGATGELFF.

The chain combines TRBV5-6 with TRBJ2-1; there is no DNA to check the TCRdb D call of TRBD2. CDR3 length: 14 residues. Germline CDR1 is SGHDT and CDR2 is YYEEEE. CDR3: CASSDTWTANEQFF. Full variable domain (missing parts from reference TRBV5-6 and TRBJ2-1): DAGVTQSPTHLIKTRGQQVTLRCSPKSGHDTVSWYQQALGQGPQFIFQYYEEEERQRGNFPDRFSGHQFPNYSSELNVNALLLGDSALYLCASSDTWTANEQFFGPGTRLTVL.

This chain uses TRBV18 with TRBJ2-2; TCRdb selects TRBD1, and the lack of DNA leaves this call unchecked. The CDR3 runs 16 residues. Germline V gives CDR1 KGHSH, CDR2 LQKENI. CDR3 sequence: CASSPPGQGNTGELFF.

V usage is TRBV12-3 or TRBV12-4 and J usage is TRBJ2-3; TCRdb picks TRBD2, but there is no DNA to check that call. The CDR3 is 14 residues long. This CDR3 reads CASSFNGPTDTQYF.

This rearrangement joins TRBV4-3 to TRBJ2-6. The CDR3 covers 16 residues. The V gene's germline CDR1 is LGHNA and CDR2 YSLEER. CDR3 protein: CASSQEIGSGANVLTF.

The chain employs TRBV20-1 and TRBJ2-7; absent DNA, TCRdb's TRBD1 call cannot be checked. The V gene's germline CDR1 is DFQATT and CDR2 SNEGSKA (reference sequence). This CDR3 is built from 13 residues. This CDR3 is CSVTDRVDDEQYF.

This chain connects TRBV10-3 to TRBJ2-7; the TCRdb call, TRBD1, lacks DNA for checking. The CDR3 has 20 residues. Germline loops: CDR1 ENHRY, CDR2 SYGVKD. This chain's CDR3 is CAISESGYWDRAELSYEQYF.

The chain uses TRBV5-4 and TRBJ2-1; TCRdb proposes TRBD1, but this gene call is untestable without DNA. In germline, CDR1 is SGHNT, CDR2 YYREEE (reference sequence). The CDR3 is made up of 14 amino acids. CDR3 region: CASSWGPRGDEQFF.

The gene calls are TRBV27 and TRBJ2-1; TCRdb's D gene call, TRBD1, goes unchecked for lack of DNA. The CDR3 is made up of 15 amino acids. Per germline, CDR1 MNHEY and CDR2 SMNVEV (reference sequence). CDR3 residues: CASSFGTDFYNEQFF.

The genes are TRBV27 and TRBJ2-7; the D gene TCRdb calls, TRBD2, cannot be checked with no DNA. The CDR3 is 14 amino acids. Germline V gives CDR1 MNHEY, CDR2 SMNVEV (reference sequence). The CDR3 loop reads CASSFRAGSYEQYF.

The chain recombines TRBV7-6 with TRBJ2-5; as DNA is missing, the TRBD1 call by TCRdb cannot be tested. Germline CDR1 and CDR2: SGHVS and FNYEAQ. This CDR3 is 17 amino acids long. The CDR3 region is CASSQNPTGDPRETQYF.

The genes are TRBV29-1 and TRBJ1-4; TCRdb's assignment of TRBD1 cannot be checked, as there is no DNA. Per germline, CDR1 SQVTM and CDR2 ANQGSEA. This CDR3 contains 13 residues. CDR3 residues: CSVGSGLGEKLFF.

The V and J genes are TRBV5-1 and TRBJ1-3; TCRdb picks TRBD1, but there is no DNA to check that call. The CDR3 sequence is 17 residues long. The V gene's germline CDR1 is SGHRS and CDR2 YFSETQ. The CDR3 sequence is CASSLVGDWASGNTIYF.

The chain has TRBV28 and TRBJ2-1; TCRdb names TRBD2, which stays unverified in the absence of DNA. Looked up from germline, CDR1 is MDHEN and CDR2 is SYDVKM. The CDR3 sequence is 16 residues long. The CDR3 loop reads CASSYWTSGRNNEQFF.

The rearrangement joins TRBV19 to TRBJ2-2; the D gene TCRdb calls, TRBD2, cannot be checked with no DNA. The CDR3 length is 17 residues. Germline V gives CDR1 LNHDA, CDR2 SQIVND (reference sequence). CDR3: CASRGLAGISNTGELFF.

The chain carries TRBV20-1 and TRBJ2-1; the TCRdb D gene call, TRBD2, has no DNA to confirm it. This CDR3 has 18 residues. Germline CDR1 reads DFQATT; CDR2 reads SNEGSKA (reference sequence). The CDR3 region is CSARDLAGDYRSYNEQFF.